One sample yielded the 13 T cell receptor beta chains listed below, sequenced in a study of shared clonotypes between healthy human individuals. This table comes from immunoSEQ multiplex PCR, and its TCRdb copy is limited to in-frame clones, with some not included. This sample has about 380,000 clones; approximately 97% occur once, and the top ten carry less than 0.35%. The sample comprised memory CD8+ T cells sorted from blood. Subset reported: CD45RO+ cells pooled with CCR7-negative TemRA cells. Receptors were obtained from a man aged 25 to 40 in good health.

V gene TRBV7-7 combines with J gene TRBJ2-5; TRBD1 matches at 7 bases. The CDR3 extends over 13 amino acids. Germline V gene data show CDR1 as SSHAT and CDR2 as FNYEAQ (reference sequence). The CDR3 sequence is CASADRVRETQYF. Written as DNA, the CDR3 is TGTGCTAGTGCCGACAGGGTCCGGGAGACCCAGTACTTC. The full variable domain, in which reference TRBV7-7 and TRBJ2-5 provide the parts outside the CDR3, is GAGVSQSPRYKVTKRGQDVTLRCDPISSHATLYWYQQALGQGPEFLTYFNYEAQPDKSGLPSDRFSAERPEGSISTLTIQRTEQRDSAMYRCASADRVRETQYFGPGTRLLVL.

The V call is TRBV5-4, the J call TRBJ2-7; perhaps TRBD1 as D (5 bases). The germline CDR1 and CDR2 sequences are SGHNT and YYREEE (reference sequence). The CDR3 is made up of 12 amino acids. Trimming shortened V by 1 base and J by 5 bases, and 7 bases separated the two germline ends. The CDR3: CASSLLGHEQYF. DNA of the CDR3: TGTGCCAGCAGCTTGTTGGGGCACGAGCAGTACTTC.

The rearrangement uses TRBV2 and TRBJ1-4; D gene ambiguous. Germline V gene sequence: CDR1 SNHLY, CDR2 FYNNEI. V was trimmed by 7 bases and J by 8 bases, leaving 20 bases between them. The CDR3 sequence is 15 residues long. CDR3 amino acids: CASKESVAAGEKLFF. DNA for the CDR3: TGTGCCAGCAAGGAGTCGGTGGCAGCTGGGGAAAAACTGTTTTTT.

DNA for the CDR3: TGTGCCTGGAGGGCGGTGGGAGGCTACACCGGGGAGCTGTTTTTT. Residues: CAWRAVGGYTGELFF. The V call is TRBV30, the J call TRBJ2-2; perhaps TRBD2 as D (6 bases). With 3 bases removed from V and 3 bases from J, the gap between germline ends came to 14 bases. Germline V lookup: CDR1 GTSNPN, CDR2 SVGIG (reference sequence). The CDR3 is made up of 15 amino acids.

The rearrangement links TRBV5-5 to TRBJ2-1; 11 bases agree with TRBD2. The trim removed 4 bases at V and 6 bases at J, leaving 6 bases unmatched. This CDR3 contains 15 residues. Germline lookup yields CDR1 SGHKS and CDR2 YYEKEE (reference sequence). This CDR3 is CASSPYSGRANEQFF. The CDR3 DNA sequence: TGTGCCAGCAGCCCCTATAGCGGGAGGGCCAATGAGCAGTTCTTC.

The rearrangement uses TRBV11-3 and TRBJ2-2, with a tentative D call TRBD2 (5 bases). Looked up from germline, CDR1 is SGHNT and CDR2 is YENEEA. The CDR3 has 12 amino acids. The V gene lost 2 bases and the J gene lost 7 bases, with 5 bases spanning the gap. The CDR3 DNA follows: TGTGCCAGCAGCTTAAGCGGCGGGGAGCTGTTTTTT. Amino acid sequence: CASSLSGGELFF.

The V gene is TRBV6-5, the J gene TRBJ2-3; weak D call: TRBD2 (5 bases). The CDR3 is 15 amino acids. Germline V gives CDR1 MNHEY, CDR2 SVGAGI. V was pared by 0 bases and J by 7 bases, with 14 bases between. The CDR3 protein is CASSYSSGAYYTQYF. DNA of the CDR3: TGTGCCAGCAGTTACTCGAGCGGTGCCTACTATACGCAGTATTTT.

As regards this clone: Other DNA variants within this sample encode the same CDR3. The V call is TRBV5-4, the J call TRBJ2-3; perhaps TRBD2 as D (5 bases). Trimming removed 1 base from V and 5 bases from J, with 8 bases in between. Looked up from germline, CDR1 is SGHNT and CDR2 is YYREEE (reference sequence). This CDR3 comprises 13 residues. CDR3 in DNA: TGTGCCAGCAGCTTGAGAGGGCGAGATACGCAGTATTTT. Protein product: CASSLRGRDTQYF.

This rearrangement joins TRBV5-6 to TRBJ2-5, with 8 positions matching TRBD2. This CDR3 contains 15 residues. V dropped 2 bases and J dropped 2; count of bases not matched to a gene: 5. Looked up from germline, CDR1 is SGHDT and CDR2 is YYEEEE. The CDR3 DNA reads TGTGCCAGCAGCTTAGCCGGGACTAGACAAGAGACCCAGTACTTC. Translating it yields CASSLAGTRQETQYF.

This chain uses TRBV30 with TRBJ2-7; D is perhaps TRBD1 (6 bases). V was cut by 0 bases and J by 1 base, with 16 bases left in between. Per the germline V gene, CDR1 is GTSNPN and CDR2 is SVGIG (reference sequence). The length of the CDR3 is 16 residues. The CDR3 DNA is TGTGCCTGGAGTGTACAAGGGGGATCAAGGTCCTACGAGCAGTACTTC. It encodes CAWSVQGGSRSYEQYF.

The chain recombines TRBV11-1 with TRBJ2-2, with 8 bases identical to TRBD2. V lost 3 bases and J lost 2; bases outside the gene matches: 2. CDR1 is SGHAT, CDR2 FQDESV, per germline (reference sequence). The CDR3 runs to 15 residues. This chain's CDR3 is CASSFIAGNTGELFF. CDR3 nucleotides: TGTGCCAGCAGCTTTATAGCGGGAAACACCGGGGAGCTGTTTTTT.

This sequence joins TRBV28 and TRBJ1-2, with D uncertain. Germline V gene lookup returns CDR1 MDHEN and CDR2 SYDVKM. The CDR3 has 12 residues. Trimming cost V 3 bases and J 10 bases, with 12 bases left between them. The CDR3 reads CASSFVKAYYTF. Here the CDR3 DNA reads TGTGCCAGCAGTTTTGTGAAAGCCTACTACACCTTC.

The chain uses TRBV18 and TRBJ2-7, with D possibly TRBD2 on 5 matching bases. Trimming removed 3 bases at V and 5 bases at J, with 14 bases between. The CDR3 contains 14 residues. Per the germline V gene, CDR1 is KGHSH and CDR2 is LQKENI. The CDR3 region is CASSPSGSLHEQYF. The CDR3 nucleotides are TGTGCCAGCTCACCGAGCGGCAGTCTCCACGAGCAGTACTTC.